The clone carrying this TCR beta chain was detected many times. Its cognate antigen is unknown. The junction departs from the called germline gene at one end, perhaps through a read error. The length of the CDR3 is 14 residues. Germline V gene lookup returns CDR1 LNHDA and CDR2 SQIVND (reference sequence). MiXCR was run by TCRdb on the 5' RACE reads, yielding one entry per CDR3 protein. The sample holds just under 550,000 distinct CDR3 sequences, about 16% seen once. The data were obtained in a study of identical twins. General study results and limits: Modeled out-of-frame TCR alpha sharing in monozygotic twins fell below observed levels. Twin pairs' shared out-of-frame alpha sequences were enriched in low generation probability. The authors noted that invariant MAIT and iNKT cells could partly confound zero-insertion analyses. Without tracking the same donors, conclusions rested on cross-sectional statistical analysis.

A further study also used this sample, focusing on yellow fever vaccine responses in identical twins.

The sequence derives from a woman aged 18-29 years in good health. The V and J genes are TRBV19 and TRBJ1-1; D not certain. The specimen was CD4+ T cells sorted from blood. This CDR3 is CASSIGQMNTEAFF. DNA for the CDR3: TGTGCCAGCAGTATAGGTCAGATGAACACTGAAGCTTTCTTT.